In its sample, the clone carrying this TCR beta chain was seen a few times. Its antigen is unidentified. From the reads, TCRdb called clonotypes with MiXCR, one entry per CDR3 protein. Among roughly 500,000 distinct CDR3 sequences listed, approximately 46% were seen once. There are 14 residues in the CDR3. Deletions cut 7 bases from V and 1 base from J, with 15 bases between. Per germline, CDR1 DFQATT and CDR2 SNEGSKA (reference sequence). This record comes from a study of T cell repertoires in cytomegalovirus infection. Findings and caveats of the study: Dominant in the ex vivo response were TCR beta clonotypes restricted by HLA-C and specific for CMV.

The rearrangement joins TRBV20-1 to TRBJ2-3; tentatively, D is TRBD1 (6 bases). This receptor was obtained from a human donor in good health (CMV status not recorded). Some clones in this sample may be carry-over from other donors' samples. Here the sequenced sample was cultured PBMCs, taken from culture after CMV antigen stimulation. Here the CDR3 DNA reads TGCAGTGGGACAAATTCAGGGGGCACAGATACGCAGTATTTT. Protein sequence: CSGTNSGGTDTQYF.